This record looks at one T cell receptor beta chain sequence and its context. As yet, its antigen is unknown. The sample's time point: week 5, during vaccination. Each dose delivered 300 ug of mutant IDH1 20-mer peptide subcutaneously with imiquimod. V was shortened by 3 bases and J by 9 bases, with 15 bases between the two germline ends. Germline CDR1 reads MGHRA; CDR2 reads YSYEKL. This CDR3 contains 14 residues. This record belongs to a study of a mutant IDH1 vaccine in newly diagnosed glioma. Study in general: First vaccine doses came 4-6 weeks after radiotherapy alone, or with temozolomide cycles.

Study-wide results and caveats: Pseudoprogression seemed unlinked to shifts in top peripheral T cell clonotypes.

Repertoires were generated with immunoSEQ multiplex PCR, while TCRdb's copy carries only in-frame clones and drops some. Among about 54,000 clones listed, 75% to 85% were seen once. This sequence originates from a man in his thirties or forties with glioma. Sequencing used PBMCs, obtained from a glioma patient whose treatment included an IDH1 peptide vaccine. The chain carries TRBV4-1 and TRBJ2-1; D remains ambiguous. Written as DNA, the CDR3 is TGCGCCAGCAGCCACCCCCCCGGCCGAGGTGAGCAGTTCTTC. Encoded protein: CASSHPPGRGEQFF.